The rows below give T cell receptor beta chains drawn from one sample of a study of cytomegalovirus exposure and HLA in healthy donors. Assay: immunoSEQ multiplex PCR; the TCRdb copy retains only in-frame clones and omits some. Here the sample spans about 130,000 clones, roughly four fifths being singletons. Material: PBMCs. The receptor set was obtained from a man aged 25 to 40 in good health and CMV-seronegative. CDR3s include the opening cysteine and the closing phenylalanine or tryptophan. Fields, in order: clone size, V gene, D gene, J gene, CDR3 length, CDR3 protein, CDR3 DNA. The D gene is left open where the match is weak. Clone sizes are given selectively: once, few, many, or a class where the clone is expanded.

>NA|TRBV15|NA|TRBJ2-6|15
CATQRGGAGANVLTF
TGTGCCACCCAGAGGGGGGGGGCTGGGGCCAACGTCCTGACTTTC
>NA|TRBV13|NA|TRBJ2-1|14
CASSLLAPYNEQFF
TGTGCCAGCAGCTTACTAGCACCCTACAATGAGCAGTTCTTC
>NA|TRBV5-4|NA|TRBJ2-7|16
CASSNAPPTTPYEQYF
TGTGCCAGCAGCAACGCCCCCCCGACTACCCCCTACGAGCAGTACTTC
>once|TRBV9|TRBD1|TRBJ2-3|17
CASSAHRDRGRADTQYF
TGTGCCAGCAGCGCTCATAGGGACAGGGGGCGCGCAGATACGCAGTATTTT
>NA|TRBV2|TRBD1|TRBJ2-7|13
CASSVDRGGEQYF
TGTGCCAGCAGTGTGGACAGGGGGGGCGAGCAGTACTTC
>NA|TRBV27|NA|TRBJ1-2|13
CASSFRGHYGYTF
TGTGCCAGCAGTTTTCGTGGGCACTATGGCTACACCTTC
>NA|TRBV6-4|NA|TRBJ2-1|13
CASSVGTHNEQFF
TGTGCCAGCAGTGTCGGGACTCACAATGAGCAGTTCTTC
>once|TRBV19|TRBD2|TRBJ2-7|14
CASSFSSGTYEQYF
TGTGCCAGTAGCTTTTCTAGCGGGACCTACGAGCAGTACTTC
>once|TRBV2|TRBD2|TRBJ2-7|14
CASSRGRALVEQYF
TGTGCCAGCAGTCGCGGGAGGGCCCTTGTCGAGCAGTACTTC
>NA|TRBV7-9|TRBD2|TRBJ2-1|18
CASSLARLAGELADEQFF
TGTGCCAGCAGCTTAGCCCGGCTAGCGGGAGAGCTTGCGGATGAGCAGTTCTTC
>NA|TRBV6-5|TRBD2|TRBJ2-7|15
CASSSPAGGDYEQYF
TGTGCCAGCAGTTCCCCGGCGGGGGGTGACTACGAGCAGTACTTC
>NA|TRBV27|NA|TRBJ1-2|13
CASSLTGGPGYTF
TGTGCCAGCAGCCTTACGGGGGGCCCTGGCTACACCTTC
>NA|TRBV5-6|TRBD2|TRBJ2-7|16
CASSGGLAVQYYEQYF
TGTGCCAGCAGCGGCGGACTAGCGGTTCAATACTACGAGCAGTACTTC
>few|TRBV7-9|NA|TRBJ2-3|11
CAISQPDTQYF
TGTGCCATCTCACAGCCAGATACGCAGTATTTT
>NA|TRBV10-3|TRBD1|TRBJ1-1|14
CAIRPRGLNTEAFF
TGTGCCATCAGACCCAGGGGGTTGAACACTGAAGCTTTCTTT
>NA|TRBV5-8|TRBD1|TRBJ2-7|15
CASSLPRTGKSEQYF
TGTGCCAGCAGCTTGCCGCGGACAGGGAAAAGCGAGCAGTACTTC
>NA|TRBV6-5|TRBD1|TRBJ1-1|15
CASSNVQGINTEAFF
TGTGCCAGCAGTAACGTACAGGGGATCAACACTGAAGCTTTCTTT
>NA|TRBV6-6|NA|TRBJ1-2|13
CASSQGRLNGYTF
TGTGCCAGCAGTCAAGGGAGACTTAATGGCTACACCTTC
>NA|TRBV19|NA|TRBJ1-4|13
CASSGDQGRKLFF
TGTGCCAGTAGTGGAGACCAAGGCCGAAAACTGTTTTTT
>NA|TRBV2|NA|TRBJ2-2|12
CASALDLGELFF
TGTGCCAGCGCGCTAGATCTCGGGGAGCTGTTTTTT
>NA|TRBV5-1|TRBD2|TRBJ2-3|16
CASSLGASGVTDTQYF
TGCGCCAGCAGCTTGGGGGCTAGCGGGGTTACAGATACGCAGTATTTT
>few|TRBV10-3|NA|TRBJ2-3|15
CAISDRQVSTDTQYF
TGTGCCATCAGTGACAGACAGGTTTCCACAGATACGCAGTATTTT
>few|TRBV30|TRBD1|TRBJ1-3|15
CAWSGDRGSGNTIYF
TGTGCCTGGAGTGGGGACAGGGGGTCTGGAAACACCATATATTTT
>NA|TRBV5-1|TRBD2|TRBJ2-7|18
CASSLASPGTSGYYEQYF
TGCGCCAGCAGCTTGGCCAGTCCCGGGACTAGCGGATACTACGAGCAGTACTTC
>NA|TRBV5-8|TRBD1|TRBJ2-3|16
CASSLAGQGSADTQYF
TGTGCCAGCAGCTTGGCGGGACAGGGGAGTGCAGATACGCAGTATTTT
>NA|TRBV9|TRBD2|TRBJ2-3|15
CASSDSGTSPDTQYF
TGTGCCAGCAGCGATTCCGGGACTAGTCCAGATACGCAGTATTTT
>once|TRBV4-2|TRBD2|TRBJ2-7|16
CASSQRLVAGVHEQYF
TGTGCCAGCAGCCAAAGGTTGGTAGCGGGAGTCCACGAGCAGTACTTC
>NA|TRBV7-2|NA|TRBJ1-5|16
CASSLVVGGSNQPQHF
TGTGCCAGCAGCTTAGTAGTGGGGGGAAGCAATCAGCCCCAGCATTTT
>NA|TRBV28|NA|TRBJ2-7|14
CASSPPGGSYEQYF
TGTGCCAGCAGTCCCCCTGGGGGGAGCTACGAGCAGTACTTC
>NA|TRBV7-9|TRBD2|TRBJ2-7|13
CASSSVAGGEQYF
TGTGCCAGCAGCTCCGTAGCGGGAGGGGAGCAGTACTTC
>NA|TRBV9|NA|TRBJ2-7|13
CASSEDSSYEQYF
TGTGCCAGCAGCGAGGACAGCTCCTACGAGCAGTACTTC
>NA|TRBV5-1|TRBD2|TRBJ2-3|15
CASSLVRGRTDTQYF
TGCGCCAGCAGCTTGGTACGCGGGAGAACAGATACGCAGTATTTT
>NA|TRBV11-2|TRBD1|TRBJ2-7|15
CASSPRTGSSYEQYF
TGTGCCAGCAGCCCCCGGACAGGTTCCTCCTACGAGCAGTACTTC
>few|TRBV5-8|NA|TRBJ2-7|13
CASSSQGPHEQYF
TGTGCCAGCAGCTCGCAGGGTCCCCACGAGCAGTACTTC
>few|TRBV2|NA|TRBJ2-3|15
CASSAQTSLTDTQYF
TGTGCCAGCAGTGCACAGACCAGTCTTACAGATACGCAGTATTTT
>NA|TRBV7-7|NA|TRBJ2-5|14
CASSLALGGETQYF
TGTGCTAGCAGCTTAGCTCTGGGGGGAGAGACCCAGTACTTC
>NA|TRBV4-2|NA|TRBJ2-1|15
CASSQGTSSYNEQFF
TGTGCCAGCAGCCAAGGTACAAGCTCCTACAATGAGCAGTTCTTC
>NA|TRBV28|NA|TRBJ2-5|16
CASSFPTDYGQETQYF
TGTGCCAGCAGTTTTCCGACAGATTATGGACAAGAGACCCAGTACTTC
>NA|TRBV19|TRBD2|TRBJ2-7|19
CATHLDRWGGRALSYEQYF
TGTGCCACCCACTTAGATCGGTGGGGCGGGAGGGCCCTCTCCTACGAGCAGTACTTC
>NA|TRBV7-9|TRBD1|TRBJ2-2|16
CASSSGTGINTGELFF
TGTGCCAGCAGCTCTGGGACAGGAATTAACACCGGGGAGCTGTTTTTT